The 31 T cell receptor beta chains in this list originate from one sample, sequenced in a study of OX40 agonist ivuxolimab in advanced cancers. Profiled with immunoSEQ multiplex PCR; TCRdb holds only in-frame clones, not every one. Among around 67,000 clones listed, approximately 93% were seen once. Source: CD4+ or CD8+ T cells sorted from blood, taken in a trial of the OX40 agonist ivuxolimab. These receptors all stem from an adult with an advanced solid tumor such as melanoma, head and neck, liver or kidney cancer.

CDR3 nucleotides: TGCGCCAGCAGCTTATCGGTCCGGGGTTCTAATGAAAAACTGTTTTTT. Translating gives CASSLSVRGSNEKLFF. This rearrangement joins TRBV5-1 to TRBJ1-4; D is uncertain. The V gene's germline CDR1 is SGHRS and CDR2 YFSETQ. Trimming took 2 bases from V and 3 from J, leaving 14 bases between them. The CDR3 is 16 residues long.

This clone was seen once. The rearrangement joins TRBV11-3 to TRBJ2-5; TRBD2 agrees at 14 bases. J lost 4 bases, V lost 1 base, and 11 bases had no gene match. The germline gives CDR1 SGHNT, CDR2 YENEEA. This CDR3 is 19 amino acids long. The CDR3 DNA reads as TGTGCCAGCAGCTTAGGAGGGACTAGCGGGAGTAGGCGGGGAGAGACCCAGTACTTC. Translating it yields CASSLGGTSGSRRGETQYF.

This chain's CDR3 is CASSDTVRNTGELFF. In DNA, the CDR3 is TGTGCCAGCAGCGACACCGTGCGGAACACCGGGGAGCTGTTTTTT. The chain links TRBV5-4 to TRBJ2-2; D is unresolved. This CDR3 region has 15 residues. Germline V gene lookup returns CDR1 SGHNT and CDR2 YYREEE (reference sequence). Trimming took off 4 bases at V and 1 base at J, with 11 bases between the two ends.

The chain has TRBV18 and TRBJ2-5, with TRBD2 as a possible D gene (6 bases). Looked up from germline, CDR1 is KGHSH and CDR2 is LQKENI. The CDR3 is 14 amino acids. Trimming left V 2 bases short and J 4 bases short, with 11 bases between. The chain's CDR3 is CASSPTSGVETQYF. CDR3 nucleotide sequence: TGTGCCAGCTCACCAACGTCGGGGGTAGAGACCCAGTACTTC.

This chain links TRBV2 with TRBJ2-7; a weak D match, TRBD1 (5 bases). The CDR3 sequence is 14 residues long. Trimming left V 3 bases short and J 0 bases short, with 9 bases between. Germline assignment: CDR1 SNHLY and CDR2 FYNNEI. The CDR3 sequence is CASSDYRSSYEQYF. CDR3 DNA sequence: TGTGCCAGCAGTGATTACAGGAGCTCCTACGAGCAGTACTTC.

In its sample, this clone was seen once. The rearrangement joins TRBV11-2 to TRBJ1-3, with D perhaps matching TRBD1 (6 bases). Germline CDR1 reads SGHAT; CDR2 reads FQNNGV. Trimming shortened V by 2 bases and J by 1 base, and 9 bases separated the two germline ends. The CDR3 is made up of 15 amino acids. The CDR3 loop is CASSLTTGSGNTIYF. CDR3 coding DNA: TGTGCCAGCAGCTTAACTACAGGGTCTGGAAACACCATATATTTT.

The rearrangement uses TRBV29-1 and TRBJ2-3; 9 bases align to TRBD1. Unmatched junction bases numbered 16, after V lost 7 bases and J lost 8 bases. This CDR3 is built from 15 residues. Germline CDR1 reads SQVTM; CDR2 reads ANQGSEA. CDR3 DNA: TGCAGCGCCAAACAGGGGGCCGGGCCCCTTGGTACGCAGTATTTT. Translated: CSAKQGAGPLGTQYF.

This clone was observed a single time. The chain recombines TRBV4-1 with TRBJ2-3; 10 bases match TRBD2. Looked up from germline, CDR1 is MGHRA and CDR2 is YSYEKL. V shed 2 bases and J 3 bases; nucleotides not matched to a gene: 17. This CDR3 is 20 amino acids long. CDR3 amino acids: CASSQFPPSGGARWTDTQYF. The CDR3 DNA reads as TGCGCCAGCAGCCAATTCCCCCCGAGCGGGGGGGCACGCTGGACAGATACGCAGTATTTT.

About this clone: Additional DNA sequences in this sample encode the identical CDR3. The chain employs TRBV6-5 and TRBJ1-1; 8 nucleotides match TRBD1. Looked up from germline, CDR1 is MNHEY and CDR2 is SVGAGI. V dropped 5 bases and J dropped 5; count of bases not matched to a gene: 7. This CDR3 comprises 14 residues. The CDR3 region is CASSPTGAGTEAFF. CDR3 sequence (DNA): TGTGCCAGCAGTCCGACAGGGGCAGGAACTGAAGCTTTCTTT.

J is TRBJ2-1 and V is TRBV10-3; D remains unclear. With 2 bases removed from V and 2 bases from J, the gap between germline ends came to 7 bases. The CDR3 consists of 14 residues. Germline CDR1 and CDR2: ENHRY and SYGVKD. The CDR3, as DNA: TGTGCCATCAGTGAGACTGAGGCCTACAATGAGCAGTTCTTC. Protein product: CAISETEAYNEQFF.

The rearrangement joins TRBV21-1 to TRBJ1-5. TRBV21-1 is a pseudogene. This CDR3 comprises 14 residues. The CDR3, as DNA: TGTGCCAGCAGCAAAGGCTGTCTGAATCAGCCCCAGCATTTT. This translates into CASSKGCLNQPQHF.

The gene calls are TRBV2 and TRBJ2-2; D unclear. Deletions cut 6 bases from V and 6 bases from J, with 11 bases between. CDR3 length: 13 amino acids. CDR1 is SNHLY, CDR2 FYNNEI, per germline. CDR3 in amino acids: CASRIGVAGELFF. Written as DNA, the CDR3 is TGTGCCAGCAGGATCGGAGTCGCCGGGGAGCTGTTTTTT.

A remark on this clone: Mismatch with germline at one junction end may stem from a read error. This sequence joins TRBV28 and TRBJ2-7; 10 bases are a match to TRBD1. CDR1 is MDHEN, CDR2 SYDVKM, per germline. The CDR3 spans 14 residues. CDR3 coding DNA: TGTGTCAGCAATGTCGGGCAGGGACAGGGGGAGCAGTACTTC. It is translated as CVSNVGQGQGEQYF.

The V call is TRBV6-1, the J call TRBJ1-1, with D possibly being TRBD1 (5 bases). CDR1 is MNHNS and CDR2 is SASEGT in the germline V gene. The CDR3 has 15 residues. Trimming removed 4 bases from V and 5 bases from J, with 17 bases in between. The chain's CDR3 is CASSAHQGGETEAFF. CDR3 nucleotide sequence: TGTGCCAGCAGTGCCCACCAGGGTGGAGAAACTGAAGCTTTCTTT.

The V call is TRBV4-3, the J call TRBJ2-7, with TRBD1 matching 7 bases. Looked up from germline, CDR1 is LGHNA and CDR2 is YSLEER. Germline trimming cut 0 bases from V and 6 bases from J; bases unmatched to any gene: 8. CDR3 length: 15 amino acids. The CDR3: CASSQEGGAGTEQYF. CDR3 nucleotide sequence: TGCGCCAGCAGCCAAGAAGGGGGCGCTGGAACCGAGCAGTACTTC.

J is TRBJ2-5 and V is TRBV28; 13 bases line up with TRBD2. This CDR3 is 17 amino acids long. The germline V gene encodes CDR1 MDHEN and CDR2 SYDVKM. V lost 1 base and J lost 4; bases outside the gene matches: 6. CDR3 coding DNA: TGTGCCAGCAGTTTATTGCCACTAGCGGGAGGGAGAGAGACCCAGTACTTC. Translation: CASSLLPLAGGRETQYF.

The chain is built from TRBV6-1 and TRBJ2-3; D call uncertain. There are 14 residues in the CDR3. V was cut by 8 bases and J by 0 bases, with 12 bases left in between. The germline gives CDR1 MNHNS, CDR2 SASEGT. CDR3 DNA: TGTGCCAGCGAACTGGGCACAAGCACAGATACGCAGTATTTT. It specifies CASELGTSTDTQYF.

The J gene is TRBJ2-1, the V gene TRBV10-1, with a tentative D call TRBD1 (5 bases). From germline, CDR1 is WNHNN and CDR2 SYGVQD (reference sequence). This CDR3 region has 14 residues. V was trimmed by 3 bases and J by 7 bases, leaving 13 bases between them. CDR3 nucleotides: TGCGCCAGCAGTGACGCGGCAGGGATGAATGAGCAGTTCTTC. It is translated as CASSDAAGMNEQFF.

CDR3 amino acids: CASSVEGGGSYEQFF. DNA of the CDR3: TGTGCCAGCAGCGTAGAAGGCGGGGGGAGCTATGAGCAGTTCTTC. This chain joins TRBV9 and TRBJ2-1, with 8 bases that match TRBD2. This CDR3 spans 15 amino acids. V lost 0 bases and J lost 8; bases outside the gene matches: 7. CDR1 and CDR2 from the germline V gene are SGDLS and YYNGEE.

This chain links TRBV5-1 with TRBJ2-2, with 11 nucleotides matching TRBD1. The CDR3 runs 15 residues. Germline V lookup: CDR1 SGHRS, CDR2 YFSETQ. Trimming removed 4 bases from V and 3 bases from J; junction bases left unmatched: 2. In DNA, the CDR3 is TGCGCCAGCAGCAGGGGACAGGGGGACACCGGGGAGCTGTTTTTT. As protein: CASSRGQGDTGELFF.

This clone was seen once. The chain couples TRBV6-1 to TRBJ1-1, with 7 bases matching TRBD1. Germline V CDR1 and CDR2: MNHNS, SASEGT. The CDR3 extends over 12 amino acids. With V trimmed by 5 bases and J by 9 bases, 6 bases remained unmatched. The CDR3 here is CASSLPGQKAFF. The CDR3 DNA sequence: TGTGCCAGCAGTTTACCGGGACAGAAAGCTTTCTTT.

The chain uses TRBV19 and TRBJ1-2; 8 bases are shared with TRBD1. Germline CDR1 reads LNHDA; CDR2 reads SQIVND (reference sequence). The CDR3 covers 15 residues. The V and J ends lost 5 bases and 8 bases, in that order; junction bases with no gene match: 13. In nucleotides, the CDR3 is TGTGCCAGTAGTGAAAGCCCCGGGACAGGAATCGGCTACACCTTC. This codes for CASSESPGTGIGYTF.

This chain links TRBV28 with TRBJ1-6; no reliable D call. Germline V gene sequence: CDR1 MDHEN, CDR2 SYDVKM. Between the trimmed V and J ends, which lost 8 bases and 6 bases, there was a span of 14 bases. The CDR3 has 14 residues. DNA for the CDR3: TGTGCCAGCTCCCTGACGGAGTCTAATTCACCCCTCCACTTT. The encoded protein is CASSLTESNSPLHF.

The V and J genes are TRBV9 and TRBJ2-6; no clear D gene. The germline V gene has CDR1 SGDLS and CDR2 YYNGEE. V was pared by 7 bases and J by 5 bases, with 16 bases between. This CDR3 contains 15 residues. CDR3 sequence reads: CASLFKQSRANVLTF. CDR3 DNA sequence: TGTGCCAGCCTCTTCAAACAAAGTCGGGCCAACGTCCTGACTTTC.

The genes are TRBV16 and TRBJ1-1, with D possibly matching TRBD1 (5 bases). V was shortened by 4 bases and J by 6 bases, with 18 bases between the two germline ends. Looked up from germline, CDR1 is KGHSY and CDR2 is FQNENV. This CDR3 is 15 amino acids long. The CDR3 reads CASSPLWVTGAEAFF. The CDR3 region has the DNA TGTGCCAGCAGCCCCCTGTGGGTTACAGGAGCTGAAGCTTTCTTT.

The chain carries TRBV7-9 and TRBJ2-1; 8 nucleotides line up with TRBD2. The CDR3 has 15 amino acids. After removal of 0 bases from V and 5 bases from J, the junction contained 3 bases not matched to a gene. Germline V gives CDR1 SEHNR, CDR2 FQNEAQ (reference sequence). CDR3 sequence (DNA): TGTGCCAGCAGCTTAGCCGGGAGGGCCGACAATGAGCAGTTCTTC. As protein: CASSLAGRADNEQFF.

This sequence joins TRBV7-3 and TRBJ2-3; D is possibly TRBD2 (6 bases). V lost 0 bases and J lost 1, with 17 bases in between. The CDR3 sequence is 18 residues long. From germline, CDR1 is SGHTA and CDR2 FQGTGA. The CDR3 region has the DNA TGTGCCAGCAGCTTAACCGGGCCAGGGCGGGGCCGCACAGATACGCAGTATTTT. Protein product: CASSLTGPGRGRTDTQYF.

This clone was seen a single time. This sequence joins TRBV5-1 and TRBJ2-2; D not resolved. CDR1 and CDR2 from the germline V gene are SGHRS and YFSETQ. Trimming removed 3 bases at V and 0 bases at J, with 6 bases between. This CDR3 has 14 amino acids. The CDR3 sequence: CASSWSSNTGELFF. As DNA, the CDR3 is TGCGCCAGCAGCTGGTCATCGAACACCGGGGAGCTGTTTTTT.

The chain recombines TRBV28 with TRBJ2-3; 13 positions match TRBD2. V was clipped by 6 bases and J by 1 base; unmatched bases: 1. CDR1 is MDHEN and CDR2 is SYDVKM in the germline V gene. This CDR3 region has 15 residues. CDR3 coding DNA: TGTGCCAGCAGAGGGACTAGCGGGGGCACAGATACGCAGTATTTT. Translating it yields CASRGTSGGTDTQYF. The entire variable domain, with the rest obtained from reference TRBV28 and TRBJ2-3, is as follows: DVKVTQSSRYLVKRTGEKVFLECVQDMDHENMFWYRQDPGLGLRLIYFSYDVKMKEKGDIPEGYSVSREKKERFSLILESASTNQTSMYLCASRGTSGGTDTQYFGPGTRLTVL.

This chain links TRBV5-6 with TRBJ1-5; 9 bases match TRBD1. Germline V gene data show CDR1 as SGHDT and CDR2 as YYEEEE. The CDR3 runs 17 residues. V shed 1 base and J 3 bases; nucleotides not matched to a gene: 8. The CDR3, as DNA: TGTGCCAGCAGCTTGATCATAGGGACAGGGTCCAATCAGCCCCAGCATTTT. It codes for CASSLIIGTGSNQPQHF.

The CDR3: CASSLTGELFF. The CDR3, as DNA: TGTGCCAGCAGCTTAACCGGGGAGCTGTTTTTT. The chain employs TRBV7-2 and TRBJ2-2; D uncertain. The V gene lost 2 bases and the J gene lost 5 bases, with 0 bases spanning the gap. Germline CDR1 and CDR2: SGHTA and FQGNSA. This CDR3 comprises 11 residues.